Listed below are T cell receptor beta chains from one sample, sequenced in a study of cytomegalovirus exposure and HLA in healthy donors. This table comes from immunoSEQ multiplex PCR, and its TCRdb copy is limited to in-frame clones, with some not included. The data contain around 140,000 clones, approximately 80% of them singletons. The sample comprised PBMCs. The receptors were sampled from a female donor in good health and CMV-seronegative. The CDR3 runs from the conserved cysteine through the conserved F or W. D genes are given only for firm matches. The listing skips clone size in some rows; elsewhere it reads once, few, many or a size class.

d_gene: NA; v_gene: TRBV7-2; abundance: NA; j_gene: TRBJ1-1; CDR3nt: TGTGCCAGCAGCTCAGGGCCTACCCGAGAAGCTTTCTTT; CDR3aa: CASSSGPTREAFF
d_gene: TRBD1; v_gene: TRBV14; abundance: NA; j_gene: TRBJ2-7; CDR3nt: TGTGCCAGCAGGAACCCCACTGACAGGGGGAAGTCCTACGAGCAGTACTTC; CDR3aa: CASRNPTDRGKSYEQYF
d_gene: TRBD2; v_gene: TRBV7-2; abundance: NA; j_gene: TRBJ2-2; CDR3nt: TGTGCCAGCAGCTTAGGACTAGCGGGACGCACCGGGGAGCTGTTTTTT; CDR3aa: CASSLGLAGRTGELFF
d_gene: NA; v_gene: TRBV9; abundance: NA; j_gene: TRBJ2-1; CDR3nt: TGTGCCAGCAGCGTACTCATAACCGCCCGGGATGAGCAGTTCTTC; CDR3aa: CASSVLITARDEQFF
d_gene: TRBD1; v_gene: TRBV6-5; abundance: NA; j_gene: TRBJ1-2; CDR3nt: TGTGCCAGCAGTTACTCGGAAGGGACAGTTAACTATGGCTACACCTTC; CDR3aa: CASSYSEGTVNYGYTF
d_gene: TRBD1; v_gene: TRBV30; abundance: NA; j_gene: TRBJ1-3; CDR3nt: TGTGCCTGGAGAAGACCGGGACAGGGATCCCGAGGCACCATATATTTT; CDR3aa: CAWRRPGQGSRGTIYF
d_gene: TRBD1; v_gene: TRBV28; abundance: once; j_gene: TRBJ1-2; CDR3nt: TGTGCCAGCAGTCTGGTGCCAACAGGGGGCGACTATGGCTACACCTTC; CDR3aa: CASSLVPTGGDYGYTF
d_gene: NA; v_gene: TRBV6-1; abundance: NA; j_gene: TRBJ2-7; CDR3nt: TGTGCCAGCATTGATTCTAGCTCCTACGAGCAGTACTTC; CDR3aa: CASIDSSSYEQYF
d_gene: NA; v_gene: TRBV6-1; abundance: NA; j_gene: TRBJ2-5; CDR3nt: TGTGCCAGCAGTGAGAGGGAGACCCAGTACTTC; CDR3aa: CASSERETQYF
d_gene: TRBD1; v_gene: TRBV18; abundance: NA; j_gene: TRBJ1-1; CDR3nt: TGTGCCAGCTCACCACGACAGGGGGACACTGAAGCTTTCTTT; CDR3aa: CASSPRQGDTEAFF
d_gene: NA; v_gene: TRBV27; abundance: NA; j_gene: TRBJ1-5; CDR3nt: TGTGCCAGCAGTTTATCGGTGAAAGCCCTAAGCGGTCAGCCCCAGCATTTT; CDR3aa: CASSLSVKALSGQPQHF
d_gene: TRBD2; v_gene: TRBV7-2; abundance: NA; j_gene: TRBJ2-7; CDR3nt: TGTGCCAGCAGCCCAGACGGTGCGGGAGGTTCCTACGAGCAGTACTTC; CDR3aa: CASSPDGAGGSYEQYF
d_gene: NA; v_gene: TRBV12-2; abundance: NA; j_gene: TRBJ1-2; CDR3nt: TGTGCAAGTCGCCCCGGGACAGTGCCCACCCACTATGGCTACACCTTC; CDR3aa: CASRPGTVPTHYGYTF
d_gene: NA; v_gene: TRBV27; abundance: NA; j_gene: TRBJ1-2; CDR3nt: TGTGCCAGCAGTTTCTCGACCAGACGGGTCGGTGGCTACACCTTC; CDR3aa: CASSFSTRRVGGYTF
d_gene: TRBD1; v_gene: TRBV6-5; abundance: NA; j_gene: TRBJ2-2; CDR3nt: TGTGCCAGCAGTTACCCAGGGGGTCCCGGGGAGCTGTTTTTT; CDR3aa: CASSYPGGPGELFF
d_gene: TRBD2; v_gene: TRBV28; abundance: NA; j_gene: TRBJ2-7; CDR3nt: TGTGCCAGCAGTTCTCCCCCGACTAGCGGGAGTGTTCCCGCCTGGGACGAGCAGTACTTC; CDR3aa: CASSSPPTSGSVPAWDEQYF
d_gene: TRBD1; v_gene: TRBV28; abundance: NA; j_gene: TRBJ1-2; CDR3nt: TGTGCCAGCCCCAGGGGGAGAATGAACTATGGCTACACCTTC; CDR3aa: CASPRGRMNYGYTF
d_gene: NA; v_gene: TRBV7-2; abundance: NA; j_gene: TRBJ2-7; CDR3nt: TGTGCCAGCAGCTTAGGACGCCCCGGGGAGCAGTACTTC; CDR3aa: CASSLGRPGEQYF
d_gene: TRBD1; v_gene: TRBV7-2; abundance: once; j_gene: TRBJ2-1; CDR3nt: TGTGCCAGCAGCTTAGAGGGGACAGACTCCTACAATGAGCAGTTCTTC; CDR3aa: CASSLEGTDSYNEQFF
d_gene: TRBD1; v_gene: TRBV6-1; abundance: NA; j_gene: TRBJ1-4; CDR3nt: TGTGCCAGCAGCAACACAGGGGGCGCGGATGAAAAACTGTTTTTT; CDR3aa: CASSNTGGADEKLFF
d_gene: TRBD1; v_gene: TRBV18; abundance: once; j_gene: TRBJ1-1; CDR3nt: TGTGCCAGCTCGCCGGGACAGGGTATCACTGAAGCTTTCTTT; CDR3aa: CASSPGQGITEAFF
d_gene: NA; v_gene: TRBV2; abundance: NA; j_gene: TRBJ1-2; CDR3nt: TGTGCCAGCAGTGAAGCCTGGGGGCGGAACTATGGCTACACCTTC; CDR3aa: CASSEAWGRNYGYTF
d_gene: TRBD1; v_gene: TRBV29-1; abundance: few; j_gene: TRBJ1-1; CDR3nt: TGCAGCGTGTCCGACAGGGCAATTGAAGCTTTCTTT; CDR3aa: CSVSDRAIEAFF
d_gene: NA; v_gene: TRBV6-5; abundance: NA; j_gene: TRBJ1-3; CDR3nt: TGTGCCAGCAGCCTTGACAGTTTTGGAAACACCATATATTTT; CDR3aa: CASSLDSFGNTIYF
d_gene: TRBD1; v_gene: TRBV6-1; abundance: few; j_gene: TRBJ2-7; CDR3nt: TGTGCCAGCAGTGAAGGACAGGGTGCCGACGAGCAGTACTTC; CDR3aa: CASSEGQGADEQYF
d_gene: NA; v_gene: TRBV5-1; abundance: NA; j_gene: TRBJ2-1; CDR3nt: TGCGCCAGCAGCTTGGCATCGGTTTCTGGTGAGCAGTTCTTC; CDR3aa: CASSLASVSGEQFF
d_gene: TRBD1; v_gene: TRBV25-1; abundance: NA; j_gene: TRBJ2-7; CDR3nt: TGTGCCAGCAGATCGGACAGGGGCCACTACGAGCAGTACTTC; CDR3aa: CASRSDRGHYEQYF
d_gene: TRBD2; v_gene: TRBV28; abundance: NA; j_gene: TRBJ2-1; CDR3nt: TGTGCCAGCAGTTCATATAGCGGGACCGGCAATGAGCAGTTCTTC; CDR3aa: CASSSYSGTGNEQFF
d_gene: TRBD1; v_gene: TRBV28; abundance: once; j_gene: TRBJ2-7; CDR3nt: TGTGCCAGCAGTTTAACCCGAACAGGGGTCTACGAGCAGTACTTC; CDR3aa: CASSLTRTGVYEQYF
d_gene: NA; v_gene: TRBV7-8; abundance: NA; j_gene: TRBJ2-3; CDR3nt: TGTGCCAGCAGCTTAATCGACTCCCTAAAAGGAGATACGCAGTATTTT; CDR3aa: CASSLIDSLKGDTQYF
d_gene: TRBD2; v_gene: TRBV10-3; abundance: NA; j_gene: TRBJ2-7; CDR3nt: TGTGCCAGCCGCCCGGGACTAGCGGGAGGGTCGGTCTCCTACGAGCAGTACTTC; CDR3aa: CASRPGLAGGSVSYEQYF
d_gene: NA; v_gene: TRBV5-1; abundance: NA; j_gene: TRBJ1-1; CDR3nt: TGCGCCAGCAGCTTGGGGGGGACGGGGGACACTGAAGCTTTCTTT; CDR3aa: CASSLGGTGDTEAFF
d_gene: NA; v_gene: TRBV9; abundance: NA; j_gene: TRBJ2-6; CDR3nt: TGTGCCAGCAGCCTTCATCAGGGCCGGCACCCGAGGCCTGGGGCCAACGTCCTGACTTTC; CDR3aa: CASSLHQGRHPRPGANVLTF
d_gene: TRBD2; v_gene: TRBV2; abundance: NA; j_gene: TRBJ2-1; CDR3nt: TGTGCCAACAAAGCGGGGAGCTCCTACAATGAGCAGTTCTTC; CDR3aa: CANKAGSSYNEQFF
d_gene: TRBD1; v_gene: TRBV30; abundance: NA; j_gene: TRBJ2-3; CDR3nt: TGTGCCTCGGACAGGGGTAGGACAGATACGCAGTATTTT; CDR3aa: CASDRGRTDTQYF
d_gene: NA; v_gene: TRBV7-3; abundance: NA; j_gene: TRBJ2-3; CDR3nt: TGTGCCAGCAGCTTACTTGTCACAGATACGCAGTATTTT; CDR3aa: CASSLLVTDTQYF
d_gene: NA; v_gene: TRBV29-1; abundance: NA; j_gene: TRBJ1-1; CDR3nt: TGCAGCGTGGTACGCGGGGGCAGTGAAGCTTTCTTT; CDR3aa: CSVVRGGSEAFF
d_gene: TRBD2; v_gene: TRBV19; abundance: NA; j_gene: TRBJ2-7; CDR3nt: TGTGCCAGTAGTACAAGAGGGACTAGCGGGACCTACGAGCAGTACTTC; CDR3aa: CASSTRGTSGTYEQYF
d_gene: TRBD1; v_gene: TRBV5-6; abundance: once; j_gene: TRBJ2-7; CDR3nt: TGTGCCAGCGTGGGACAGGGTTTTAACGAGCAGTACTTC; CDR3aa: CASVGQGFNEQYF
d_gene: TRBD2; v_gene: TRBV5-1; abundance: NA; j_gene: TRBJ2-5; CDR3nt: TGCGCCAGCAGCTTGGGACTAGCGGGCCAAGAGACCCAGTACTTC; CDR3aa: CASSLGLAGQETQYF
d_gene: NA; v_gene: TRBV19; abundance: once; j_gene: TRBJ1-1; CDR3nt: TGTGCCAGTAGTTCCCGGGTGGAGGCTTTCTTT; CDR3aa: CASSSRVEAFF
d_gene: NA; v_gene: TRBV10-3; abundance: NA; j_gene: TRBJ1-1; CDR3nt: TGTGCCATCAGAGCGGATACTGAAGCTTTCTTT; CDR3aa: CAIRADTEAFF
d_gene: NA; v_gene: TRBV10-3; abundance: NA; j_gene: TRBJ2-7; CDR3nt: TGTGCCATCAGTGGCGGGACCCTCCACTACGAGCAGTACTTC; CDR3aa: CAISGGTLHYEQYF
d_gene: TRBD1; v_gene: TRBV5-1; abundance: NA; j_gene: TRBJ2-7; CDR3nt: TGCGCCAGCAGCTTACTCGGGACAGGGAGCGACGAGCAGTACTTC; CDR3aa: CASSLLGTGSDEQYF
d_gene: TRBD2; v_gene: TRBV6-5; abundance: NA; j_gene: TRBJ2-7; CDR3nt: TGTGCCAGCCAGGGAGGGCCCTACGAGCAGTACTTC; CDR3aa: CASQGGPYEQYF
d_gene: TRBD1; v_gene: TRBV28; abundance: NA; j_gene: TRBJ2-2; CDR3nt: TGTGCCAGCAGTCCTCCGGGACAGGCGAACACCGGGGAGCTGTTTTTT; CDR3aa: CASSPPGQANTGELFF
d_gene: TRBD2; v_gene: TRBV5-4; abundance: NA; j_gene: TRBJ2-2; CDR3nt: TGTGCCAGCAGCTTGGATATCCCGGGAGGCCCCGTCGGGGAGCTGTTTTTT; CDR3aa: CASSLDIPGGPVGELFF
d_gene: TRBD1; v_gene: TRBV18; abundance: few; j_gene: TRBJ2-7; CDR3nt: TGTGCCAGCTCACCACCCGAGACAGGGGGCTCCTACGAGCAGTACTTC; CDR3aa: CASSPPETGGSYEQYF
d_gene: TRBD2; v_gene: TRBV11-3; abundance: NA; j_gene: TRBJ2-1; CDR3nt: TGTGCCAGCAGCGCCGGGACTAGCGGTCCCTATGAGCAGTTCTTC; CDR3aa: CASSAGTSGPYEQFF
d_gene: TRBD1; v_gene: TRBV19; abundance: NA; j_gene: TRBJ2-2; CDR3nt: TGTGCCAGTAGGTGGGACAGGGGCATAACAGAAACGAACACCGGGGAGCTGTTTTTT; CDR3aa: CASRWDRGITETNTGELFF
d_gene: TRBD2; v_gene: TRBV9; abundance: NA; j_gene: TRBJ2-5; CDR3nt: TGTGCCAGCTCGGCGGGAGGAGTGGAGACCCAGTACTTC; CDR3aa: CASSAGGVETQYF
d_gene: NA; v_gene: TRBV30; abundance: NA; j_gene: TRBJ1-2; CDR3nt: TGTGCCTGGACGCCGGGTGGACAAGGCTACACCTTC; CDR3aa: CAWTPGGQGYTF
d_gene: NA; v_gene: TRBV28; abundance: NA; j_gene: TRBJ2-7; CDR3nt: TGTGCCAGCAGTTTCGGGGTAGGGAGCTACGAGCAGTACTTC; CDR3aa: CASSFGVGSYEQYF
d_gene: TRBD1; v_gene: TRBV29-1; abundance: NA; j_gene: TRBJ2-1; CDR3nt: TGCAGCGTGAACAACAGGGGGTCGGTTCCCAATCCTGAGCAGTTCTTC; CDR3aa: CSVNNRGSVPNPEQFF
d_gene: TRBD1; v_gene: TRBV2; abundance: NA; j_gene: TRBJ1-6; CDR3nt: TGTGCCAGCAGTGGGACAGGGGGCGCAAATTCACCCCTCCACTTT; CDR3aa: CASSGTGGANSPLHF
d_gene: TRBD1; v_gene: TRBV18; abundance: NA; j_gene: TRBJ2-5; CDR3nt: TGTGCCAGCTCACCAGAACAGGGGATGGAGACCCAGTACTTC; CDR3aa: CASSPEQGMETQYF
d_gene: TRBD1; v_gene: TRBV19; abundance: NA; j_gene: TRBJ1-1; CDR3nt: TGTGCCAGTAGGTCCACAGGGGGCACTGAAGCTTTCTTT; CDR3aa: CASRSTGGTEAFF
d_gene: NA; v_gene: TRBV7-2; abundance: NA; j_gene: TRBJ2-5; CDR3nt: TGTGCCAGCAGCTTACACAGGGAGGAGACCCAGTACTTC; CDR3aa: CASSLHREETQYF
d_gene: NA; v_gene: TRBV30; abundance: NA; j_gene: TRBJ1-3; CDR3nt: TGTGCCTGGAGTTGGCTGAACTCTGGAAACACCATATATTTT; CDR3aa: CAWSWLNSGNTIYF